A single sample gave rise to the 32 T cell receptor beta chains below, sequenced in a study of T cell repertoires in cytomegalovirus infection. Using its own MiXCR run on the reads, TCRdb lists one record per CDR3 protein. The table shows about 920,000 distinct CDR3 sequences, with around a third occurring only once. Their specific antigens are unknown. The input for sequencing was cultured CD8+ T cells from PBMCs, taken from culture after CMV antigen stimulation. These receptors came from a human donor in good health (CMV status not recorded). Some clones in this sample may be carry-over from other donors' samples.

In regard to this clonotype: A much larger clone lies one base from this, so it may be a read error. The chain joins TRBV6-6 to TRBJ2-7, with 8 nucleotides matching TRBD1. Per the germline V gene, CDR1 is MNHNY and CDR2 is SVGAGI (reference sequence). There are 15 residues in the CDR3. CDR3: CASSNIHRGAYEQHF. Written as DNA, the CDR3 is TGTGCCAGCAGTAATATCCACAGGGGGGCCTACGAGCAGCACTTC.

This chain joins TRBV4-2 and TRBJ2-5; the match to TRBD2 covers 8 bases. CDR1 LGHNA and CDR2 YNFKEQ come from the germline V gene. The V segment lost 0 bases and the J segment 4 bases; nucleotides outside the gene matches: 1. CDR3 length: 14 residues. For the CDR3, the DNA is TGTGCCAGCAGCCAAGATACTAGCGGAGAGACCCAGTACTTC. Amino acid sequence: CASSQDTSGETQYF.

In DNA form, the CDR3 reads TGTGCCAGCAGTTTGACTGGGACTTACAATACGCAGTATTTT. Translated, it gives CASSLTGTYNTQYF. J is TRBJ2-3 and V is TRBV12-3 or TRBV12-4; D may be TRBD2 (6 bases). This CDR3 is built from 14 residues. V gave up 3 bases and J gave up 7 bases, with 14 bases separating them.

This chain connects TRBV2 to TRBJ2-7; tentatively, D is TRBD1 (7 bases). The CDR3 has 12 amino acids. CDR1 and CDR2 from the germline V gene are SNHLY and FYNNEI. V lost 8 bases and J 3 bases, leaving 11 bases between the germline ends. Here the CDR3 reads CASQGGVYEQYF. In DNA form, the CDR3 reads TGTGCCAGCCAGGGGGGTGTCTACGAGCAGTACTTC.

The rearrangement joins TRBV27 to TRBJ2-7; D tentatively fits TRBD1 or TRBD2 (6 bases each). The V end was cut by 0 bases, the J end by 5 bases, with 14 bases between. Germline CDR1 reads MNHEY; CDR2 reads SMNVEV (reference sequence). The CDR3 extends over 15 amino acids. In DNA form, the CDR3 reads TGTGCCAGCAGTTTATCAGTAGGGGGGAGGAACGAGCAGTACTTC. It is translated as CASSLSVGGRNEQYF.

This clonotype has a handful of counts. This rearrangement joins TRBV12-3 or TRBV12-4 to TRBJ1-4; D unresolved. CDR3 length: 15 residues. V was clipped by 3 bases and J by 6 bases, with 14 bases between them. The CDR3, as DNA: TGTGCCAGCAGTTTGGGAGAAGGGTTTGATGAAAAACTGTTTTTT. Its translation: CASSLGEGFDEKLFF.

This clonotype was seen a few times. The CDR3 is CASSYGGATNEKLFF. The CDR3, as DNA: TGTGCCAGCAGTTACGGGGGGGCAACTAATGAAAAACTGTTTTTT. The V gene is TRBV6-5, the J gene TRBJ1-4; tentative D call: TRBD1 (5 bases). The V gene lost 2 bases and the J gene lost 0 bases, with 7 bases spanning the gap. CDR1 and CDR2 from the germline V gene are MNHEY and SVGAGI. The CDR3 has 15 residues.

CDR3 loop: CASSQEVRGTEAFF. CDR3 coding DNA: TGCGCCAGCAGCCAAGAAGTCAGGGGCACTGAAGCTTTCTTT. The chain combines TRBV4-1 with TRBJ1-1; perhaps TRBD1 as D (6 bases). The CDR3 has 14 residues. The V gene lost 0 bases and the J gene lost 4 bases, with 9 bases spanning the gap. The V gene's germline CDR1 is MGHRA and CDR2 YSYEKL.

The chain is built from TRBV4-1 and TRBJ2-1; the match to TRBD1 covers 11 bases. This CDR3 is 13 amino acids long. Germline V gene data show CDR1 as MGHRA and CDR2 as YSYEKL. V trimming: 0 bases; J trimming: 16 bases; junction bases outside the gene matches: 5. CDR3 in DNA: TGCGCCAGCAGCCAAGAGGGGACAGGGGGTTATTTCTTC. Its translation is CASSQEGTGGYFF.

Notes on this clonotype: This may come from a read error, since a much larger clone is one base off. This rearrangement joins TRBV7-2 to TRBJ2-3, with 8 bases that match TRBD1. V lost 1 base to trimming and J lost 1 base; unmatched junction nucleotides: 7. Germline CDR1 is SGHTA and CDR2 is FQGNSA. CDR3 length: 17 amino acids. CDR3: CASSLDRGYSGTDTQYF. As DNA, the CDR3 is TGTGCCAGCAGCTTAGACAGGGGGTACTCTGGCACAGATACGCAGTATTTT.

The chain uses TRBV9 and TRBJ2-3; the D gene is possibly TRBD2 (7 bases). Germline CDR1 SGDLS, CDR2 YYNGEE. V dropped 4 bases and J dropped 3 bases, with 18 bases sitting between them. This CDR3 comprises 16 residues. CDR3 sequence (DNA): TGTGCCAGCAGCCCCGCTGGGGGGGGCTATACAGATACGCAGTATTTT. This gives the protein CASSPAGGGYTDTQYF.

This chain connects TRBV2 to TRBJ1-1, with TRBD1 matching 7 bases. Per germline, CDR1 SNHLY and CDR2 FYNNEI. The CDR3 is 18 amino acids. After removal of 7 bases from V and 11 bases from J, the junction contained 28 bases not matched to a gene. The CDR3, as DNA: TGTGCCAGCATCGGACCCCGACAGGGTGTGGGGAGGGGACTCTCGGCTTTCTTT. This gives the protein CASIGPRQGVGRGLSAFF.

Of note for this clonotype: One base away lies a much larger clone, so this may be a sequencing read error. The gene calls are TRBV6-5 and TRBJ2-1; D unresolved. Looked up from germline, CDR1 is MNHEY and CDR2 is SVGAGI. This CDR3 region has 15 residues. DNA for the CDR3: TGTGTCAGCAGTTACGTAAGCAAGGTTTACAATGAGCAGTTCTTC. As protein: CVSSYVSKVYNEQFF.

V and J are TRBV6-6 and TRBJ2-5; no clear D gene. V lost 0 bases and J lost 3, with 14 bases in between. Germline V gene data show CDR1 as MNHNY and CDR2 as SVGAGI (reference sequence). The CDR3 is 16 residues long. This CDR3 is CASSYSPVEEKETQYF. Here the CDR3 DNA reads TGTGCCAGCAGTTACTCACCCGTTGAGGAAAAAGAGACCCAGTACTTC.

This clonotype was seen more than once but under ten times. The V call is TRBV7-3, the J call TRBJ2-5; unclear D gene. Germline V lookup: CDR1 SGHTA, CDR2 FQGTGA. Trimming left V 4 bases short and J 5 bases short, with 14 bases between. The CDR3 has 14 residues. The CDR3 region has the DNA TGTGCCAGCAGCTATCGTAATAGCTTGGAGACCCAGTACTTC. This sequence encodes CASSYRNSLETQYF.

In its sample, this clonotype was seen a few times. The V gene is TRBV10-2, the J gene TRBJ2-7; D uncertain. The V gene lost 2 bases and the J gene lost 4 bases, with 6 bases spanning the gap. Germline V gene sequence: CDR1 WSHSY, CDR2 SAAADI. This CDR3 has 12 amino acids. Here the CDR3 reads CASSETSYEQYV. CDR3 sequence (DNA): TGCGCCAGCAGTGAGACTTCTTACGAGCAGTACGTC.

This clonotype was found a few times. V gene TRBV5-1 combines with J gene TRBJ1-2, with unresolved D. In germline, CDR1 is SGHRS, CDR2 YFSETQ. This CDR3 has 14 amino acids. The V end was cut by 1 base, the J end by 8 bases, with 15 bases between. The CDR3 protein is CASSLHSGLGGYTF. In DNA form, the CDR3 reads TGCGCCAGCAGCTTGCATTCAGGATTGGGGGGCTACACCTTC.

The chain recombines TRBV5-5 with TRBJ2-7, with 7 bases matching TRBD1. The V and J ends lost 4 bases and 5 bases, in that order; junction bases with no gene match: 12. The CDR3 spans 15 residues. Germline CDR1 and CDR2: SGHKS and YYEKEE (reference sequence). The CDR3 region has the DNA TGTGCCAGCAGCCCTTTAGAGACAGGGAACCACGAGCAGTACTTC. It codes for CASSPLETGNHEQYF.

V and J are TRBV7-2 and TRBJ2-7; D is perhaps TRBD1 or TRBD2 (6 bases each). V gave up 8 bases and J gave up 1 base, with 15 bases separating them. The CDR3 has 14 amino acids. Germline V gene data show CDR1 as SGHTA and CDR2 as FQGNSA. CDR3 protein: CASDGGDISYEQYF. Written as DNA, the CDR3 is TGTGCCAGCGACGGGGGCGATATTTCCTACGAGCAGTACTTC.

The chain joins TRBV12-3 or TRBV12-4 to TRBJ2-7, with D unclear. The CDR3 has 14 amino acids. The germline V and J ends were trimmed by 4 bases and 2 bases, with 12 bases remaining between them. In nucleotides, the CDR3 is TGTGCCAGCAGTTCAGGCTCCCGGACCTACGAGCAGTACTTC. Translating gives CASSSGSRTYEQYF.

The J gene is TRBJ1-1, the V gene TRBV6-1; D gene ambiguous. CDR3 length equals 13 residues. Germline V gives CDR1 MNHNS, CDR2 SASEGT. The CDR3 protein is CTNSFFPNTEAFF. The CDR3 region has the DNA TGTACCAACTCCTTTTTTCCGAACACTGAAGCTTTCTTT.

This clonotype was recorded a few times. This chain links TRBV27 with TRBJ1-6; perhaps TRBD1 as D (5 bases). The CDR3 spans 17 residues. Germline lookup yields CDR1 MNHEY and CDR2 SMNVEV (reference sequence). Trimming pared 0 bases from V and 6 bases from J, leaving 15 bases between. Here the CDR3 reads CASSLSWGTGINSPLHF. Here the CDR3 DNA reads TGTGCCAGCAGTTTATCGTGGGGCACAGGTATTAATTCACCCCTCCACTTT.

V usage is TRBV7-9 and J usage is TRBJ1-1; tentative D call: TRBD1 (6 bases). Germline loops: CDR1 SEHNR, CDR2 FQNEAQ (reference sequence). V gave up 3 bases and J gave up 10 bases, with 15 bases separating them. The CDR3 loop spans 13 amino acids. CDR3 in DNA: TGTGCCAGCAGCTTGGGGGGGCCGTGCGGAGCTTTCTTT. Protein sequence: CASSLGGPCGAFF.

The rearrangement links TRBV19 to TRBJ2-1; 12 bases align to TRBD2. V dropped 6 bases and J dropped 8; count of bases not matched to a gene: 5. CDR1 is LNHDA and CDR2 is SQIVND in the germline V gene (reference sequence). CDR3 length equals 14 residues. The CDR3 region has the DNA TGTGCCAGTAGCCCACTAGCGGGGGGCTATGAGCAGTTCTTC. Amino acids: CASSPLAGGYEQFF.

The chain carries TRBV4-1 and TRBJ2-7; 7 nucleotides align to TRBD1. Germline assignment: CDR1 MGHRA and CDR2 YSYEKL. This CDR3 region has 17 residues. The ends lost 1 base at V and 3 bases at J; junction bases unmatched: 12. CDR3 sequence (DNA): TGCGCCAGCAGCCAAGGAGGCCAGGGACAGAGAGTCTACGAGCAGTACTTC. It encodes CASSQGGQGQRVYEQYF.

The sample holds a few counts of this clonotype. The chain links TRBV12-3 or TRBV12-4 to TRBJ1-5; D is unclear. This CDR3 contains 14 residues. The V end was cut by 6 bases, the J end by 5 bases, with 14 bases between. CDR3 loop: CASSPGSWDQPQHF. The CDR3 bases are TGTGCCAGCAGCCCAGGCAGTTGGGATCAGCCCCAGCATTTT.

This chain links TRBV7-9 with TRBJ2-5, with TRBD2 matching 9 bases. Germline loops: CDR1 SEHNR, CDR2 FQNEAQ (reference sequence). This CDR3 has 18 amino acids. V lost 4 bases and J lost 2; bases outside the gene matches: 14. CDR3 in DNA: TGTGCCAGCAGCTCATACCCCCGGGCTAGCGGGGATCAAGAGACCCAGTACTTC. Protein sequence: CASSSYPRASGDQETQYF.

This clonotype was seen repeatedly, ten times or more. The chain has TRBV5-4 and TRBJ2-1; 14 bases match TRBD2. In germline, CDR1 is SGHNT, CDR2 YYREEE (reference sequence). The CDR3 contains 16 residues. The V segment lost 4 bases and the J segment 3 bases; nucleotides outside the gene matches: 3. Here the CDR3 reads CASSTGLAGGYNEQFF. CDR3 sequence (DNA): TGTGCCAGCAGCACAGGACTAGCGGGGGGCTACAATGAGCAGTTCTTC.

This chain's CDR3 is CSGGQGALAFF. DNA for the CDR3: TGCAGCGGGGGACAGGGGGCTCTAGCTTTCTTT. The chain uses TRBV29-1 and TRBJ1-1; 12 bases agree with TRBD1. The CDR3 length is 11 residues. Germline lookup yields CDR1 SQVTM and CDR2 ANQGSEA. V shed 7 bases and J 10 bases; nucleotides not matched to a gene: 4. Full variable domain (rest looked up from reference TRBV29-1 and TRBJ1-1): SAVISQKPSRDICQRGTSLTIQCQVDSQVTMMFWYRQQPGQSLTLIATANQGSEATYESGFVIDKFPISRPNLTFSTLTVSNMSPEDSSIYLCSGGQGALAFFGQGTRLTVV.

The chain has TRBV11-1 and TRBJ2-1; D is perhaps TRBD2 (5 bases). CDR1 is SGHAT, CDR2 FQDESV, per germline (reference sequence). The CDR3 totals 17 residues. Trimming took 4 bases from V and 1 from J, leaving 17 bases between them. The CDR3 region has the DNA TGTGCCAGCAGCTCCTGGACCGGAGGTGGGTCCTACAATGAGCAGTTCTTC. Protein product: CASSSWTGGGSYNEQFF.

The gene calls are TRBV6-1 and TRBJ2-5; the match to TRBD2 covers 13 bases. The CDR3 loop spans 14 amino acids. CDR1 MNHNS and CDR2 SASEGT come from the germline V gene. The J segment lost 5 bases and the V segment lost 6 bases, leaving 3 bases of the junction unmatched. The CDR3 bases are TGTGCCAGCAGGGGACTAGCGGGGAAGGAGACCCAGTACTTC. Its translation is CASRGLAGKETQYF.

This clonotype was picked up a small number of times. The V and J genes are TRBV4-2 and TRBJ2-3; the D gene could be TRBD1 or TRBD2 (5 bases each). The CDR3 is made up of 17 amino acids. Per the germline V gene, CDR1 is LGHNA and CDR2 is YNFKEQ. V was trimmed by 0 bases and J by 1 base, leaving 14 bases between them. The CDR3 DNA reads TGTGCCAGCAGCCAAGAGGGTGGGGACGGCCGCACAGATACGCAGTATTTT. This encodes CASSQEGGDGRTDTQYF.